These 30 T cell receptor beta chains share one sample of origin, sequenced in a study of shared clonotypes between healthy human individuals. The method was immunoSEQ multiplex PCR; TCRdb's version includes in-frame clones alone and lacks a portion of them. The table has over a million clones, roughly 74% seen once. The material sequenced was memory CD4+ T cells from PBMCs. Subset specified: CD45RA-negative fraction. The receptors were sampled from a man between 18 and 35 years old in good health. Some clones in this sample may be carry-over from other donors' samples.

A remark on this clone: This CDR3 is also generated by other DNA sequences in the sample. This chain joins TRBV5-1 and TRBJ2-7; TRBD2 aligns across 14 bases. The CDR3 consists of 14 residues. The trim removed 4 bases at V and 7 bases at J, leaving 4 bases unmatched. Germline V gene lookup returns CDR1 SGHRS and CDR2 YFSETQ. The CDR3 protein is CASSPGTSGREQYF. DNA for the CDR3: TGCGCCAGCAGCCCCGGGACTAGCGGGAGAGAGCAGTACTTC.

This chain connects TRBV6-1 to TRBJ2-2; D not certain. Germline loops: CDR1 MNHNS, CDR2 SASEGT. This CDR3 contains 16 residues. Trimming took 2 bases from V and 2 from J, leaving 12 bases between them. For the CDR3, the DNA is TGTGCCAGCAGTGAATCACTTACCGTTAACACCGGGGAGCTGTTTTTT. The encoded protein is CASSESLTVNTGELFF.

This clone has only a few counts. The J gene is TRBJ2-3, the V gene TRBV27; 8 nucleotides match TRBD2. This CDR3 is built from 15 residues. Looked up from germline, CDR1 is MNHEY and CDR2 is SMNVEV (reference sequence). V lost 3 bases, J lost 4 bases, and 6 bases stayed unmatched. CDR3 protein: CASSFQGRGADTQYF. The CDR3 DNA sequence: TGTGCCAGCAGTTTCCAGGGGCGGGGGGCAGATACGCAGTATTTT.

The chain recombines TRBV5-4 with TRBJ1-2; weak D call: TRBD1 (5 bases). The V gene lost 3 bases and the J gene lost 0 bases, with 12 bases spanning the gap. The germline CDR1 and CDR2 sequences are SGHNT and YYREEE (reference sequence). The CDR3 has 15 amino acids. The CDR3 protein is CASSWGGSSNYGYTF. Written as DNA, the CDR3 is TGTGCCAGCAGCTGGGGGGGATCCTCTAACTATGGCTACACCTTC.

Note on this clone: The same CDR3 arises from other DNA sequences in this sample as well. This chain joins TRBV5-1 and TRBJ2-3; D is unclear. Germline V gives CDR1 SGHRS, CDR2 YFSETQ. CDR3 length: 14 amino acids. V shed 3 bases and J shed 0 bases, with 8 bases lying between them. The DNA for the CDR3 is TGCGCCAGCAGCTCCGGAGACAGCACAGATACGCAGTATTTT. Encoded protein: CASSSGDSTDTQYF.

The V and J genes are TRBV5-1 and TRBJ1-3, with D tentatively TRBD1 (5 bases). V shed 4 bases and J shed 0 bases, with 8 bases lying between them. Germline V gives CDR1 SGHRS, CDR2 YFSETQ. The CDR3 has 14 amino acids. Here the CDR3 reads CASSGGFSGNTIYF. The CDR3 DNA reads as TGCGCCAGCAGCGGGGGGTTCTCTGGAAACACCATATATTTT. Complete variable domain (other parts from reference TRBV5-1 and TRBJ1-3): KAGVTQTPRYLIKTRGQQVTLSCSPISGHRSVSWYQQTPGQGLQFLFEYFSETQRNKGNFPGRFSGRQFSNSRSEMNVSTLELGDSALYLCASSGGFSGNTIYFGEGSWLTVV.

The chain couples TRBV19 to TRBJ2-3, with 10 bases aligning to TRBD2. Trimming took 7 bases from V and 7 from J; bases not matched to a gene: 8. The germline V gene encodes CDR1 LNHDA and CDR2 SQIVND (reference sequence). The CDR3 loop spans 14 amino acids. Here the CDR3 reads CASTSGRAGNTQYF. CDR3 bases: TGTGCCAGTACAAGCGGGAGGGCCGGTAATACGCAGTATTTT.

The V gene is TRBV7-2, the J gene TRBJ2-7; 13 nucleotides line up with TRBD2. Unmatched junction bases numbered 8, after V lost 5 bases and J lost 7 bases. Germline loops: CDR1 SGHTA, CDR2 FQGNSA. This CDR3 contains 15 residues. This CDR3 is CASSRGLAGAQEQYF. CDR3 in DNA: TGTGCCAGCAGCCGCGGACTAGCGGGAGCCCAAGAGCAGTACTTC.

The chain is built from TRBV6-5 and TRBJ1-1, with TRBD1 matching 7 bases. V lost 7 bases and J lost 2; bases outside the gene matches: 7. Germline CDR1 and CDR2: MNHEY and SVGAGI. The CDR3 runs 14 residues. The CDR3 nucleotides are TGTGCCAGCACTCTCGACAGGGCTAACACTGAAGCTTTCTTT. Its translation is CASTLDRANTEAFF.

The V and J genes are TRBV6-6 and TRBJ2-7; D gene ambiguous. V shed 6 bases and J shed 0 bases, with 12 bases lying between them. Germline loops: CDR1 MNHNY, CDR2 SVGAGI (reference sequence). The CDR3 is made up of 14 amino acids. CDR3 nucleotides: TGTGCCAGCAGACCAGGAATGACCTCCTACGAGCAGTACTTC. This encodes CASRPGMTSYEQYF.

This clone came up once. The chain combines TRBV28 with TRBJ2-2, with D possibly being TRBD1 (6 bases). The V and J ends lost 6 bases and 1 base respectively, with 15 bases between them. Germline V gene sequence: CDR1 MDHEN, CDR2 SYDVKM. The length of the CDR3 is 16 residues. The chain's CDR3 is CASRPRDTRNTGELFF. DNA of the CDR3: TGTGCCAGCAGGCCGAGGGACACTCGGAACACCGGGGAGCTGTTTTTT.

The chain links TRBV5-4 to TRBJ2-1, with D perhaps matching TRBD2 (5 bases). The CDR3 extends over 13 amino acids. CDR1 is SGHNT, CDR2 YYREEE, per germline (reference sequence). Trimming took off 1 base at V and 5 bases at J, with 7 bases between the two ends. CDR3 bases: TGTGCCAGCAGCTTGACTAGTAACAATGAGCAGTTCTTC. Translating gives CASSLTSNNEQFF.

Details on this clone: One end of the junction is discordant with germline, which a read error may explain. The gene calls are TRBV7-6 and TRBJ2-1; 7 bases match TRBD1. This CDR3 spans 18 amino acids. Germline-derived CDR1 and CDR2 are SGHVS and FNYEAQ. CDR3 amino acids: CASILGPVTGVSYNEQFF. In DNA form, the CDR3 reads TGTGCCAGCATCTTAGGCCCAGTAACAGGGGTCTCCTACAATGAGCAGTTCTTC.

The chain is built from TRBV4-1 and TRBJ2-1; unclear D gene. The CDR3 loop spans 14 amino acids. With 0 bases removed from V and 4 bases from J, the gap between germline ends came to 7 bases. In germline, CDR1 is MGHRA, CDR2 YSYEKL. The chain's CDR3 is CASSQDGVYNEQFF. The CDR3 DNA sequence: TGCGCCAGCAGCCAAGATGGAGTGTACAATGAGCAGTTCTTC.

This chain links TRBV2 with TRBJ2-7; 9 bases are a match to TRBD1. V was clipped by 7 bases and J by 4 bases; unmatched bases: 8. Germline-derived CDR1 and CDR2 are SNHLY and FYNNEI. The CDR3 is 14 amino acids. Here the CDR3 DNA reads TGTGCCAGCACCCTACAGGGGGCTTCGTACGAGCAGTACTTC. This encodes CASTLQGASYEQYF.

This chain joins TRBV6-5 and TRBJ2-1; D uncertain. This CDR3 is 14 amino acids long. V shed 5 bases and J shed 4 bases, with 12 bases lying between them. Germline-derived CDR1 and CDR2 are MNHEY and SVGAGI. The CDR3 nucleotides read TGTGCCAGCAGTCCGGTCCTCCTATACAATGAGCAGTTCTTC. Translating it yields CASSPVLLYNEQFF.

The gene calls are TRBV6-5 and TRBJ2-1; D might be TRBD1 (6 bases). Trimming shortened V by 3 bases and J by 2 bases, and 8 bases separated the two germline ends. Germline CDR1 MNHEY, CDR2 SVGAGI. The CDR3 consists of 14 residues. The CDR3 reads CASSYRQAYNEQFF. CDR3 bases: TGTGCCAGCAGTTATAGACAGGCCTACAATGAGCAGTTCTTC.

This chain uses TRBV6-5 with TRBJ2-1; D is uncertain. V dropped 6 bases and J dropped 9 bases, with 9 bases sitting between them. The CDR3 length is 11 residues. From germline, CDR1 is MNHEY and CDR2 SVGAGI. The CDR3 DNA reads as TGTGCCAGCAGCTCCGGTGGTGAGCAGTTCTTC. It yields the protein CASSSGGEQFF.

The rearrangement joins TRBV7-3 to TRBJ2-5; 9 positions agree with TRBD2. The CDR3 covers 15 residues. CDR1 and CDR2 from the germline V gene are SGHTA and FQGTGA. Germline trimming cut 3 bases from V and 5 bases from J; bases unmatched to any gene: 7. The CDR3 loop reads CASSLAGGPEETQYF. As DNA, the CDR3 is TGTGCCAGCAGCTTGGCGGGAGGGCCGGAGGAGACCCAGTACTTC.

In the case of this clone: Relative to the germline gene, one junction end is altered; a read error may explain this. The chain links TRBV28 to TRBJ2-2, with D unclear. The CDR3 has 15 residues. Germline loops: CDR1 MDHEN, CDR2 SYDVKM. The CDR3 DNA reads TGTGCCAGCGGTTTTGAGGCAGCGAACACCGGGGAGCTGTTTTTT. Its protein product is CASGFEAANTGELFF.

V is TRBV7-6 and J is TRBJ2-7, with D hard to call. V was clipped by 1 base and J by 0 bases, with 7 bases between them. Germline CDR1 and CDR2: SGHVS and FNYEAQ. The CDR3 runs 14 residues. The CDR3 DNA is TGTGCCAGCAGCTTAGATTCAGGCTCCTACGAGCAGTACTTC. Protein: CASSLDSGSYEQYF.

This clone was recorded once. The CDR3 nucleotides are TGTGCCAGCAGCGTCACATCACCCAGCGGGAGTGCCCACGAGCAGTACTTC. Translated, it gives CASSVTSPSGSAHEQYF. The V and J genes are TRBV7-9 and TRBJ2-7; 8 positions match TRBD2. This CDR3 is 17 amino acids long. Losses at the gene ends were 5 bases for V and 5 bases for J; bases not matched to a gene: 17. Germline V lookup: CDR1 SEHNR, CDR2 FQNEAQ (reference sequence).

V usage is TRBV9 and J usage is TRBJ2-1; D could derive from TRBD1 or TRBD2 (5 bases each). The CDR3 covers 15 residues. In germline, CDR1 is SGDLS, CDR2 YYNGEE. Trimming pared 2 bases from V and 2 bases from J, leaving 11 bases between. CDR3: CASSVLGDPYNEQFF. The CDR3 DNA reads TGTGCCAGCAGCGTGTTGGGGGACCCCTACAATGAGCAGTTCTTC. Combining the CDR3 with reference TRBV9 and TRBJ2-1 gives the whole variable domain DSGVTQTPKHLITATGQRVTLRCSPRSGDLSVYWYQQSLDQGLQFLIQYYNGEERAKGNILERFSAQQFPDLHSELNLSSLELGDSALYFCASSVLGDPYNEQFFGPGTRLTVL.

The count of this clone is one. V gene TRBV5-4 combines with J gene TRBJ2-1; 9 positions agree with TRBD2. V lost 0 bases to trimming and J lost 7 bases; unmatched junction nucleotides: 8. Germline assignment: CDR1 SGHNT and CDR2 YYREEE (reference sequence). The CDR3 is 16 residues long. CDR3 sequence: CASSLAGGRGRNEQFF. Here the CDR3 DNA reads TGTGCCAGCAGCTTGGCGGGCGGGAGGGGGAGGAATGAGCAGTTCTTC.

V and J are TRBV4-1 and TRBJ1-1, with no clear D. This CDR3 is 13 amino acids long. The germline CDR1 and CDR2 sequences are MGHRA and YSYEKL. V gave up 9 bases and J gave up 5 bases, with 16 bases separating them. The CDR3 loop reads CASGVAGGTEAFF. DNA for the CDR3: TGCGCCAGTGGAGTGGCAGGTGGAACTGAAGCTTTCTTT.

This clone was detected ten times or more. This chain joins TRBV4-1 and TRBJ2-7, with 8 positions matching TRBD2. Germline CDR1 MGHRA, CDR2 YSYEKL. The CDR3 consists of 14 residues. V dropped 6 bases and J dropped 5; count of bases not matched to a gene: 9. CDR3 coding DNA: TGCGCCAGCAGTTCGCGGGAGCGGGGGAACGAGCAGTACTTC. It yields the protein CASSSRERGNEQYF.

As for this clone: This could be a read error, since a much larger clone is one nucleotide away. This sample includes further DNA sequences coding for the same CDR3. This chain connects TRBV7-2 to TRBJ2-1, with TRBD2 identical over 9 bases. V shed 1 base and J 4 bases; nucleotides not matched to a gene: 2. The germline V gene encodes CDR1 SGHTA and CDR2 FQGNSA. The CDR3 loop spans 15 amino acids. CDR3 sequence: CASSLGAGGYNEQFF. The CDR3 DNA reads TGTGCCAGCAGCTTAGGGGCGGGAGGGTACAATGAGCAGTTCTTC. The full variable domain, with the rest looked up from reference TRBV7-2 and TRBJ2-1, is GAGVSQSPSNKVTEKGKDVELRCDPISGHTALYWYRQSLGQGLEFLIYFQGNSAPDKSGLPSDRFSAERTGGSVSTLTIQRTQQEDSAVYLCASSLGAGGYNEQFFGPGTRLTVL.

The chain is built from TRBV15 and TRBJ1-2; D gene ambiguous. This CDR3 is built from 14 residues. CDR1 and CDR2 from the germline V gene are LNHNV and YYDKDF (reference sequence). The V end lost 1 base, the J end lost 1 base, and 7 bases lay between the germline ends. The CDR3 sequence is CATSRVRYNYGYTF. In DNA form, the CDR3 reads TGTGCCACCAGCAGAGTCCGATATAACTATGGCTACACCTTC.

As concerns this clone: The identical CDR3 is also encoded by other nucleotide sequences in the sample. The chain links TRBV9 to TRBJ2-1; 8 nucleotides match TRBD1. Germline values: CDR1 SGDLS, CDR2 YYNGEE. The trim removed 3 bases at V and 0 bases at J, leaving 2 bases unmatched. The length of the CDR3 is 15 residues. CDR3 bases: TGTGCCAGCAGCGCTACAGGGGGCTCCTACAATGAGCAGTTCTTC. Translating gives CASSATGGSYNEQFF. Full variable domain (rest looked up from reference TRBV9 and TRBJ2-1): DSGVTQTPKHLITATGQRVTLRCSPRSGDLSVYWYQQSLDQGLQFLIQYYNGEERAKGNILERFSAQQFPDLHSELNLSSLELGDSALYFCASSATGGSYNEQFFGPGTRLTVL.

The J gene is TRBJ2-6, the V gene TRBV5-4; 10 positions match TRBD1. The ends lost 4 bases at V and 3 bases at J; junction bases unmatched: 7. Germline V lookup: CDR1 SGHNT, CDR2 YYREEE (reference sequence). CDR3 size: 17 residues. CDR3 residues: CASSPGTGASGANVLTF. The CDR3 DNA reads TGTGCCAGCAGCCCCGGGACAGGGGCAAGTGGGGCCAACGTCCTGACTTTC. Drawing the rest from reference TRBV5-4 and TRBJ2-6, the complete variable domain is ETGVTQSPTHLIKTRGQQVTLRCSSQSGHNTVSWYQQALGQGPQFIFQYYREEENGRGNFPPRFSGLQFPNYSSELNVNALELDDSALYLCASSPGTGASGANVLTFGAGSRLTVL.